A selection of T cell receptor beta chains follows, all from one sample in a study of T cells after yellow fever vaccination. Using its own MiXCR run on the 5' RACE reads, TCRdb lists one record per CDR3 protein. The table lists hundreds of thousands of distinct CDR3 sequences, roughly 13% of them singletons. Sample: PBMCs, taken on the day of the yellow fever booster vaccination. Every receptor here comes from a man younger than 40 who received the YFV17D yellow fever vaccine. Each CDR3 is given without its conserved first and last residue. D genes are given only for firm matches. Only part of the rows carry a size: once, few, many, or a class if the clone is expanded.

CDR3 | size | D | V
ASSRGTGATDTQY | few | TRBD1 | TRBV5-1
SASGSLNTEAF | few | - | TRBV20-1
ASSETGTTGELF | - | TRBD1 | TRBV5-4
ASSVGTFSSGGYNEQF | few | TRBD2 | TRBV9
ASSVELAGPYEQY | - | TRBD2 | TRBV9
ASSDGQRVYGYT | - | - | TRBV19
SARGVADYEQY | few | - | TRBV20-1
AWSPDRANIQY | few | TRBD1 | TRBV30
ATIRDSEETQY | few | TRBD1 | TRBV5-4
ASSPNRRQETQY | few | - | TRBV3-1
ASSGREGANEQF | - | TRBD2 | TRBV4-3
ASSQRGDGAWATEAF | few | - | TRBV4-2
ATKDAPSTDTQY | few | - | TRBV15
ASSSGNTQY | many | - | TRBV28
ASSRITGMTDTQY | - | - | TRBV27
ASSPSGFSQH | few | - | TRBV6-2/TRBV6-3